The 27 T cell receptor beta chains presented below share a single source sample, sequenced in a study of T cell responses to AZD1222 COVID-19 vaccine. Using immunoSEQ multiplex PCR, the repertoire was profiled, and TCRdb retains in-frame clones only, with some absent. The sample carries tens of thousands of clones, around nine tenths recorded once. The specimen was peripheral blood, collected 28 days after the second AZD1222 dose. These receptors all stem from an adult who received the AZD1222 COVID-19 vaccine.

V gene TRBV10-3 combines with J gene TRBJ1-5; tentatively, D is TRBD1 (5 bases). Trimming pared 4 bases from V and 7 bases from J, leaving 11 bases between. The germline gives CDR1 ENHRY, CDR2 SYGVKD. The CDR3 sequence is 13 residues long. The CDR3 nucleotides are TGTGCCATCAGTGTCCAGGGCGGGCAGCCCCAGCATTTT. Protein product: CAISVQGGQPQHF.

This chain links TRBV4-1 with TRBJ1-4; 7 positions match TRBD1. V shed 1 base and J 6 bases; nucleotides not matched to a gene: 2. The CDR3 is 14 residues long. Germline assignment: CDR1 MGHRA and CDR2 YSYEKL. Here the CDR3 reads CASSQGQGYEKLFF. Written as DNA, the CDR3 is TGCGCCAGCAGCCAAGGACAGGGTTATGAAAAACTGTTTTTT.

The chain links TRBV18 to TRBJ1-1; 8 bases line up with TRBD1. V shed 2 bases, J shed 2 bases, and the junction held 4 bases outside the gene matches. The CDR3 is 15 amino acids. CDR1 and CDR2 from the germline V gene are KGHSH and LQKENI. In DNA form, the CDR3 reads TGTGCCAGCTCACCATCGACAGGGGTAAACACTGAAGCTTTCTTT. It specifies CASSPSTGVNTEAFF.

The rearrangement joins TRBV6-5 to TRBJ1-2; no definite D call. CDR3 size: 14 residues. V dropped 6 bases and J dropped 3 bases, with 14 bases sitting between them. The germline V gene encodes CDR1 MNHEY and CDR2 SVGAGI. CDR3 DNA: TGTGCCAGCAGGGGGTGGACGGACTACTATGGCTACACCTTC. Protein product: CASRGWTDYYGYTF.

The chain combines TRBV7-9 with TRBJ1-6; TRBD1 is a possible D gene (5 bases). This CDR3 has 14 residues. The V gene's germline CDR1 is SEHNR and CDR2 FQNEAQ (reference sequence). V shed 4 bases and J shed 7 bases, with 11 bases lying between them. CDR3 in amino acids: CASSYGTGNSPLHF. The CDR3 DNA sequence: TGTGCCAGCAGCTACGGGACGGGGAATTCACCCCTCCACTTT.

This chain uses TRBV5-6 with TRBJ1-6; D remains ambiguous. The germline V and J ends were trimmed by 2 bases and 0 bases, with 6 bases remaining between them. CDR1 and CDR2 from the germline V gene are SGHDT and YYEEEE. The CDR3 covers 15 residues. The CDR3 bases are TGTGCCAGCAGCTTCTCCGTCTCCTATAATTCACCCCTCCACTTT. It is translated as CASSFSVSYNSPLHF.

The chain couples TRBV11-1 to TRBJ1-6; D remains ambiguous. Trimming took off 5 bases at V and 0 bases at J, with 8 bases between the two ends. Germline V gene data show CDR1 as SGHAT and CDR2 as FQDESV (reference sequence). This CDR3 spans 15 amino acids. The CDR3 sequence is CASSPRTSYNSPLHF. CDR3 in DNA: TGTGCCAGCAGCCCGCGCACCTCCTATAATTCACCCCTCCACTTT. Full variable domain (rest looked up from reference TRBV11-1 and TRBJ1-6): EAEVAQSPRYKITEKSQAVAFWCDPISGHATLYWYRQILGQGPELLVQFQDESVVDDSQLPKDRFSAERLKGVDSTLKIQPAELGDSAMYLCASSPRTSYNSPLHFGNGTRLTVT.

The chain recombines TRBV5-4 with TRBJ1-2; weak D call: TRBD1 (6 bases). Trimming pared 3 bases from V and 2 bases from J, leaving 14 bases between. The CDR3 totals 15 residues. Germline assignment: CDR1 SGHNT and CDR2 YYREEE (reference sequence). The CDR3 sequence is CASSSGGQENYGYTF. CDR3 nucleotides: TGTGCCAGCAGCTCGGGGGGACAAGAGAACTATGGCTACACCTTC.

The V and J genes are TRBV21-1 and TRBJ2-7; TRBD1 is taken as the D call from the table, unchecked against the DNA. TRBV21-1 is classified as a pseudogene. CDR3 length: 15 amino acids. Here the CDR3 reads CASSKGRQGAYEQYF. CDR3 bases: TGTGCCAGCAGCAAAGGACGGCAGGGGGCCTACGAGCAGTACTTC.

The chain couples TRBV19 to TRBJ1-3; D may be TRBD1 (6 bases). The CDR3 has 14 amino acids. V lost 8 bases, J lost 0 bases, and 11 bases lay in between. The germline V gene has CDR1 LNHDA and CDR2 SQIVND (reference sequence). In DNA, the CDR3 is TGTGCCAGTGGCGACAGGTACTCTGGAAACACCATATATTTT. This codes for CASGDRYSGNTIYF.

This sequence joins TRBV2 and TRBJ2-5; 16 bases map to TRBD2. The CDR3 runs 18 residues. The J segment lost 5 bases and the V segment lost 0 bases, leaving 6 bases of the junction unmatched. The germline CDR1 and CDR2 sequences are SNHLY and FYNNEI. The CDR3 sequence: CASSEALGLAGGRETQYF. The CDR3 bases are TGTGCCAGCAGTGAAGCTCTGGGACTAGCGGGGGGGAGGGAGACCCAGTACTTC. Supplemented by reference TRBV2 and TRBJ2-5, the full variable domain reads EPEVTQTPSHQVTQMGQEVILRCVPISNHLYFYWYRQILGQKVEFLVSFYNNEISEKSEIFDDQFSVERPDGSNFTLKIRSTKLEDSAMYFCASSEALGLAGGRETQYFGPGTRLLVL.

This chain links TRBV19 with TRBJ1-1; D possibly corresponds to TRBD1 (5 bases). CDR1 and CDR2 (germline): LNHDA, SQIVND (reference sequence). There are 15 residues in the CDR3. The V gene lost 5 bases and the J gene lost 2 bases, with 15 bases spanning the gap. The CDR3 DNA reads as TGTGCCAGTAGTCCCCTCGGGACGGCAAACACTGAAGCTTTCTTT. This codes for CASSPLGTANTEAFF.

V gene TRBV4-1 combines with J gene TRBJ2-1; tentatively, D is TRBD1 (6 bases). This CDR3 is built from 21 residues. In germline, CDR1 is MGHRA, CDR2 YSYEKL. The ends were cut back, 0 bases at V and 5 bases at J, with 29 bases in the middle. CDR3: CASSQDRARQATRQRNNEQFF. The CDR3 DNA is TGCGCCAGCAGCCAAGATAGGGCTAGACAGGCAACTAGGCAACGAAACAATGAGCAGTTCTTC.

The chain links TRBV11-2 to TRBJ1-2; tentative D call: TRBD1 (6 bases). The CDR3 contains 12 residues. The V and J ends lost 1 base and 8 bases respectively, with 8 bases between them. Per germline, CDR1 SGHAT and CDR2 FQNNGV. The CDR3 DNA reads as TGTGCCAGCAGCTTAGTAAGGGGGGGCTACACCTTC. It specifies CASSLVRGGYTF.

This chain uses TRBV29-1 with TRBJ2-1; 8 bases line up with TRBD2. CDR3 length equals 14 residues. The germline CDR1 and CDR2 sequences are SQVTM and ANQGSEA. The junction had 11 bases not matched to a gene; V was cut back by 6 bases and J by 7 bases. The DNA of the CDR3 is TGCAGCGTGGCCGTCAGCGGGAGTTCTAATGAGCAGTTCTTC. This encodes CSVAVSGSSNEQFF.

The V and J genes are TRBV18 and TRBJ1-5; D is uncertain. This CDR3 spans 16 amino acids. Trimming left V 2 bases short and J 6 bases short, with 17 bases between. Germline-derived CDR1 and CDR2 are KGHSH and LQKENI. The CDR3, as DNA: TGTGCCAGCTCACCAGTGGCTACTATTAGTATTCAGCCCCAGCATTTT. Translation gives CASSPVATISIQPQHF.

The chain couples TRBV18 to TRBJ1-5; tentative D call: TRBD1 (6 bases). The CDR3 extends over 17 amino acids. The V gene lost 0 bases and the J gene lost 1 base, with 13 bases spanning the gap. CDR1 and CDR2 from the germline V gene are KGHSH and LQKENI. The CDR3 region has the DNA TGTGCCAGCTCACCACCGTCGGGGGGCTCGAGCAATCAGCCCCAGCATTTT. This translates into CASSPPSGGSSNQPQHF.

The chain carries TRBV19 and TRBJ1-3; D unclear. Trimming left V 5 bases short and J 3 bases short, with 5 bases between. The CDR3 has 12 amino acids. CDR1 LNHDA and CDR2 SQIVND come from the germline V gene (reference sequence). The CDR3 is CASSFSGNTIYF. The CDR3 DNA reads TGTGCCAGTAGTTTTAGTGGAAACACCATATATTTT.

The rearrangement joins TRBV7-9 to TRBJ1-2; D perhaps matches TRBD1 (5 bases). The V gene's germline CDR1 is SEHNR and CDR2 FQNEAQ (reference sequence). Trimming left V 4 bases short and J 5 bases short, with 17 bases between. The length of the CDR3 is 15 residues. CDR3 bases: TGTGCCAGCAGCTCTCTACGACAGACAATTTATGGCTACACCTTC. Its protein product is CASSSLRQTIYGYTF.

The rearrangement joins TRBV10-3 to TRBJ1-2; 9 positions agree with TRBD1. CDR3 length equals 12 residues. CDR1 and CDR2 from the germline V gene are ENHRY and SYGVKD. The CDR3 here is CAIGTGSYGYTF. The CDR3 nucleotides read TGTGCGATCGGGACAGGGTCCTATGGCTACACCTTC.

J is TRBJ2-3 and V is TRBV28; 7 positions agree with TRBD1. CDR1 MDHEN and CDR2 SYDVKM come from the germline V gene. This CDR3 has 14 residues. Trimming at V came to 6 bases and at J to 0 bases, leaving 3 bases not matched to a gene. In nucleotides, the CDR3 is TGTGCCAGCAGACAGGGGCCTAGCACAGATACGCAGTATTTT. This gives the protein CASRQGPSTDTQYF.

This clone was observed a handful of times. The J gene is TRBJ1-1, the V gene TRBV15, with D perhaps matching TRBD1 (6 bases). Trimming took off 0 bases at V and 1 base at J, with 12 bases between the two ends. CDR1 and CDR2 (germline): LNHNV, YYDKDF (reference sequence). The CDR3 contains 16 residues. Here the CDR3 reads CATSRDSTGANTEAFF. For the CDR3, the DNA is TGTGCCACCAGCAGAGATTCGACGGGGGCGAACACTGAAGCTTTCTTT.

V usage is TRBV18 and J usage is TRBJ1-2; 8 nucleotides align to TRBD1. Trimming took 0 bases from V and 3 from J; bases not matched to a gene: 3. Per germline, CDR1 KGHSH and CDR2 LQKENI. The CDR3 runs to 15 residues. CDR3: CASSPPDREYYGYTF. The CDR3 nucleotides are TGTGCCAGCTCACCACCGGACAGGGAATACTATGGCTACACCTTC.

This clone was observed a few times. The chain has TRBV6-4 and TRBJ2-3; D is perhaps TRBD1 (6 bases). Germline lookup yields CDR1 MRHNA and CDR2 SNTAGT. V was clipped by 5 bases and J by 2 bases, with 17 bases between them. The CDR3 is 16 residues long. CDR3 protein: CASSLHSDRYTDTQYF. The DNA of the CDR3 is TGTGCCAGCAGTCTACACTCCGACAGGTACACAGATACGCAGTATTTT.

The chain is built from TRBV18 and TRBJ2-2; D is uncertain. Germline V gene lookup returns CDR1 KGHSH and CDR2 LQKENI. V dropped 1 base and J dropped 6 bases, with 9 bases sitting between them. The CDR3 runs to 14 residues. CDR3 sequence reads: CASSPQGPPGELFF. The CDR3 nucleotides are TGTGCCAGCTCACCACAAGGGCCCCCCGGGGAGCTGTTTTTT. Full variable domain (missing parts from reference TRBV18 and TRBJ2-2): NAGVMQNPRHLVRRRGQEARLRCSPMKGHSHVYWYRQLPEEGLKFMVYLQKENIIDESGMPKERFSAEFPKEGPSILRIQQVVRGDSAAYFCASSPQGPPGELFFGEGSRLTVL.

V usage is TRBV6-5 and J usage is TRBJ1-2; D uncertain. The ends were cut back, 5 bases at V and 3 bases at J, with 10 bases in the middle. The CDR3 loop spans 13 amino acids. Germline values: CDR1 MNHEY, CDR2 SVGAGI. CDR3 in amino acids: CASSPLGHYGYTF. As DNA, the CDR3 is TGTGCCAGCAGTCCCCTGGGCCACTATGGCTACACCTTC.

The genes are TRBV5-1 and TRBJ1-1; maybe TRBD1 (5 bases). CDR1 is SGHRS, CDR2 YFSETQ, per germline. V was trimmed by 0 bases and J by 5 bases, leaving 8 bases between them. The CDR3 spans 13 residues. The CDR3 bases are TGCGCCAGCAGCTTGGAAGGGGAAACTGAAGCTTTCTTT. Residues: CASSLEGETEAFF.